What follows is one T cell receptor (beta chain) and its context. The CDR3 loop spans 15 amino acids. The germline V gene encodes CDR1 MNHNS and CDR2 SASEGT. The germline V and J ends were trimmed by 1 base and 0 bases, with 7 bases remaining between them. The assay was immunoSEQ multiplex PCR, and TCRdb's table has in-frame clones only and misses some. Among approximately 53,000 clones listed, around 90% were seen once. The data are from a study of T cell changes during pregnancy in multiple sclerosis. Sample: CD4+ T cells from peripheral blood mononuclear cells, taken in the second trimester of pregnancy. This chain uses TRBV6-1 with TRBJ1-3; D is undetermined. The TCR comes from a female donor with multiple sclerosis, enrolled in a pregnancy study. The CDR3 loop reads CASSEGNNSGNTIYF. Written as DNA, the CDR3 is TGTGCCAGCAGTGAAGGAAACAACTCTGGAAACACCATATATTTT.